One sample yielded the 27 T cell receptor beta chains listed below, sequenced in a study of PD-1 blockade in classical Hodgkin lymphoma. Only in-frame clones appear in the TCRdb table, and some are missing; sequencing was by immunoSEQ multiplex PCR. The sample includes some 70,000 clones, over 90% seen only once; the top ten take roughly 2.7%. Time point defined: newly diagnosed, previously untreated cHL patient sample. The sample was peripheral blood mononuclear cells (PBMCs). The receptors were sampled from a human donor with classical Hodgkin lymphoma.

This clone turned up a few times. This chain connects TRBV19 to TRBJ1-2; 7 bases fit TRBD1. With V trimmed by 5 bases and J by 8 bases, 14 bases remained unmatched. Per the germline V gene, CDR1 is LNHDA and CDR2 is SQIVND (reference sequence). This CDR3 spans 15 amino acids. CDR3 nucleotide sequence: TGTGCCAGTAGTTCACAGGGGTGGGTATCGGAAGGCTACACCTTC. Translated, it gives CASSSQGWVSEGYTF.

This chain joins TRBV6-1 and TRBJ2-7; the D call may be TRBD1 or TRBD2 (5 bases each). The germline V and J ends were trimmed by 7 bases and 3 bases, with 19 bases remaining between them. Germline V gene data show CDR1 as MNHNS and CDR2 as SASEGT. There are 15 residues in the CDR3. The CDR3, as DNA: TGTGCCAGCACCGACCTCCAGGGACCCCGCTACGAGCAGTACTTC. Translated: CASTDLQGPRYEQYF.

The genes are TRBV27 and TRBJ2-1; TRBD2 aligns across 11 bases. The V gene's germline CDR1 is MNHEY and CDR2 SMNVEV (reference sequence). The CDR3 has 15 residues. V lost 5 bases to trimming and J lost 6 bases; unmatched junction nucleotides: 6. The CDR3 DNA sequence: TGTGCCAGCAGTGTAGCGGGGGGGCAACTCAATGAGCAGTTCTTC. It codes for CASSVAGGQLNEQFF.

The genes are TRBV6-5 and TRBJ1-1; D is possibly TRBD1 (6 bases). The V gene lost 3 bases and the J gene lost 4 bases, with 15 bases spanning the gap. The germline CDR1 and CDR2 sequences are MNHEY and SVGAGI. This CDR3 comprises 15 residues. The CDR3 loop is CASSYGRGGSTEAFF. In DNA form, the CDR3 reads TGTGCCAGCAGTTATGGCAGGGGAGGTAGCACTGAAGCTTTCTTT.

The rearrangement joins TRBV2 to TRBJ1-1; D unclear. Germline V CDR1 and CDR2: SNHLY, FYNNEI. V gave up 6 bases and J gave up 0 bases, with 14 bases separating them. The CDR3 runs 15 residues. CDR3 bases: TGTGCCAGCAGGGAATTACAGATTATGAACACTGAAGCTTTCTTT. This translates into CASRELQIMNTEAFF.

In DNA form, the CDR3 reads TGTGCCAGCAGCTTCTCTCTAGCGGGGCCCTACGAGCAGTACTTC. It specifies CASSFSLAGPYEQYF. This chain connects TRBV7-2 to TRBJ2-7; 9 bases match TRBD2. The CDR3 totals 15 residues. V trimming: 3 bases; J trimming: 2 bases; junction bases outside the gene matches: 5. The V gene's germline CDR1 is SGHTA and CDR2 FQGNSA.

This clone was seen a single time. The junction differs from germline at one of its ends, possibly a read error. This rearrangement joins TRBV7-2 to TRBJ2-7; no definite D call. The CDR3 loop spans 14 amino acids. The germline gives CDR1 SGHTA, CDR2 FQGNSA. The CDR3 nucleotides read TGCGCCAGCAGCCAAGATTTATTCTCCTACGAGCAGTACTTC. Amino acids: CASSQDLFSYEQYF.

This clone was picked up one time. The chain is built from TRBV6-6 and TRBJ2-2; D unresolved. V shed 4 bases and J shed 7 bases, with 7 bases lying between them. Germline CDR1 reads MNHNY; CDR2 reads SVGAGI (reference sequence). CDR3 length equals 12 residues. The CDR3 loop is CASSSQFGELFF. The DNA for the CDR3 is TGTGCCAGCAGTTCTCAGTTCGGGGAGCTGTTTTTT.

The V call is TRBV7-9, the J call TRBJ2-2; D gene ambiguous. Trimming left V 2 bases short and J 7 bases short, with 11 bases between. Germline CDR1 and CDR2: SEHNR and FQNEAQ (reference sequence). This CDR3 is 14 amino acids long. The CDR3 DNA is TGTGCCAGCAGCTTATTTATCGTCGACGGGGAGCTGTTTTTT. Amino acid sequence: CASSLFIVDGELFF.

J is TRBJ2-3 and V is TRBV7-2; 10 nucleotides match TRBD2. After removal of 5 bases from V and 6 bases from J, the junction contained 14 bases not matched to a gene. The germline CDR1 and CDR2 sequences are SGHTA and FQGNSA. The length of the CDR3 is 17 residues. CDR3 nucleotides: TGTGCCAGCAGCACGACTAGCGGGCCCTTCGTCTCGGATACGCAGTATTTT. Translated: CASSTTSGPFVSDTQYF. Drawing the rest from reference TRBV7-2 and TRBJ2-3, the complete variable domain is GAGVSQSPSNKVTEKGKDVELRCDPISGHTALYWYRQSLGQGLEFLIYFQGNSAPDKSGLPSDRFSAERTGGSVSTLTIQRTQQEDSAVYLCASSTTSGPFVSDTQYFGPGTRLTVL.

The rearrangement links TRBV5-1 to TRBJ1-1; TRBD1 might be the D (6 bases). Germline V gene lookup returns CDR1 SGHRS and CDR2 YFSETQ. This CDR3 comprises 13 residues. V dropped 3 bases and J dropped 4 bases, with 10 bases sitting between them. CDR3 nucleotides: TGCGCCAGCAGCTCCGGACAGTTCACTGAAGCTTTCTTT. Translation: CASSSGQFTEAFF.

This chain joins TRBV28 and TRBJ1-1, with D perhaps TRBD1 (5 bases). Germline V gene data show CDR1 as MDHEN and CDR2 as SYDVKM. Deletions cut 7 bases from V and 5 bases from J, with 14 bases between. CDR3 length: 13 amino acids. The CDR3 protein is CASTNPGTTEAFF. CDR3 DNA sequence: TGTGCCAGCACCAATCCAGGGACGACTGAAGCTTTCTTT. Based on the CDR3 plus reference TRBV28 and TRBJ1-1, the full variable domain is DVKVTQSSRYLVKRTGEKVFLECVQDMDHENMFWYRQDPGLGLRLIYFSYDVKMKEKGDIPEGYSVSREKKERFSLILESASTNQTSMYLCASTNPGTTEAFFGQGTRLTVV.

The chain joins TRBV6-5 to TRBJ1-4, with 8 bases matching TRBD1. The V and J ends lost 6 bases and 8 bases, in that order; junction bases with no gene match: 8. The CDR3 sequence is 14 residues long. The germline V gene encodes CDR1 MNHEY and CDR2 SVGAGI. The CDR3: CASRGQGIGEKLFF. In nucleotides, the CDR3 is TGTGCCAGCAGAGGACAGGGAATTGGAGAAAAACTGTTTTTT.

This sequence joins TRBV23-1 and TRBJ1-5, with D possibly TRBD1 on 5 matching bases. TRBV23-1 is sorted into the ORF group, with uncertain function. The CDR3 contains 21 residues. Trimming removed 2 bases at V and 2 bases at J, with 28 bases between. CDR3 in amino acids: CASSQNPSRQNPVPGNQPQHF. The CDR3 nucleotides read TGCGCCAGCAGTCAAAACCCCTCGAGACAGAATCCTGTTCCTGGCAATCAGCCCCAGCATTTT.

This clone was detected only once. The chain combines TRBV4-3 with TRBJ2-1, with 7 bases fitting TRBD2. V gave up 0 bases and J gave up 8 bases; unmatched junction bases: 10. The CDR3 is 16 residues long. CDR1 is LGHNA, CDR2 YSLEER, per germline. The CDR3 sequence is CASSQDSREWGDEQFF. The CDR3 region has the DNA TGCGCCAGCAGCCAAGATTCGCGGGAGTGGGGCGATGAGCAGTTCTTC.

This rearrangement joins TRBV9 to TRBJ2-2, with D maybe TRBD2 (5 bases). The germline CDR1 and CDR2 sequences are SGDLS and YYNGEE. Trimming removed 1 base from V and 4 bases from J, with 11 bases in between. This CDR3 region has 15 residues. CDR3 in amino acids: CASSVNLRGTGELFF. The CDR3 region has the DNA TGTGCCAGCAGCGTAAACCTCCGGGGCACCGGGGAGCTGTTTTTT.

This chain uses TRBV6-5 with TRBJ1-2; tentatively, D is TRBD1 (6 bases). The CDR3 is made up of 13 amino acids. Trimming shortened V by 2 bases and J by 8 bases, and 12 bases separated the two germline ends. CDR1 is MNHEY, CDR2 SVGAGI, per germline. For the CDR3, the DNA is TGTGCCAGCAGTTACGGGGGGGCTGGAGGCTACACCTTC. Amino acid sequence: CASSYGGAGGYTF.

The chain recombines TRBV2 with TRBJ2-7, with D perhaps assigned TRBD1 or TRBD2 (7 bases each). Germline V gene sequence: CDR1 SNHLY, CDR2 FYNNEI. V lost 8 bases and J 6 bases, leaving 38 bases between the germline ends. The CDR3 loop spans 20 amino acids. The CDR3 sequence: CASSRQGTQPGLAATAEQYF. In DNA form, the CDR3 reads TGTGCCAGCTCAAGACAGGGAACACAACCTGGGCTAGCGGCCACTGCCGAGCAGTACTTC.

The chain couples TRBV5-5 to TRBJ1-1; the D gene is possibly TRBD1 (6 bases). Looked up from germline, CDR1 is SGHKS and CDR2 is YYEKEE (reference sequence). Trimming pared 3 bases from V and 0 bases from J, leaving 6 bases between. CDR3 length: 13 amino acids. CDR3 DNA: TGTGCCAGCAGCTGGACAGTGAACACTGAAGCTTTCTTT. Its protein product is CASSWTVNTEAFF.

This chain joins TRBV28 and TRBJ1-2, with a weak D call TRBD1 (5 bases). The CDR3 covers 13 residues. V lost 6 bases and J lost 6, with 14 bases in between. Germline CDR1 is MDHEN and CDR2 is SYDVKM. In nucleotides, the CDR3 is TGTGCCAGCAGAAATCCGTTGACAGATGGCTACACCTTC. Protein sequence: CASRNPLTDGYTF.

The rearrangement joins TRBV5-4 to TRBJ2-5, with 9 bases identical to TRBD2. The germline V gene encodes CDR1 SGHNT and CDR2 YYREEE (reference sequence). Germline trimming cut 4 bases from V and 3 bases from J; bases unmatched to any gene: 10. CDR3 length: 16 amino acids. CDR3 loop: CASSPWEASGEETQYF. The CDR3 nucleotides read TGTGCCAGCAGCCCATGGGAGGCTAGCGGGGAAGAGACCCAGTACTTC.

The rearrangement links TRBV7-6 to TRBJ2-7, with D unresolved. There are 13 residues in the CDR3. CDR1 and CDR2 from the germline V gene are SGHVS and FNYEAQ. V lost 5 bases and J 0 bases, leaving 8 bases between the germline ends. CDR3 residues: CASSLSDSYEQYF. The CDR3 DNA is TGTGCCAGCAGCCTCAGCGACTCCTACGAGCAGTACTTC. The full variable domain, completed using reference TRBV7-6 and TRBJ2-7, is GAGVSQSPRYKVTKRGQDVALRCDPISGHVSLYWYRQALGQGPEFLTYFNYEAQQDKSGLPNDRFSAERPEGSISTLTIQRTEQRDSAMYRCASSLSDSYEQYFGPGTRLTVT.

The V and J genes are TRBV5-1 and TRBJ2-2, with TRBD2 as a possible D gene (7 bases). This CDR3 contains 21 residues. Germline V gene lookup returns CDR1 SGHRS and CDR2 YFSETQ. V dropped 1 base and J dropped 1 base, with 26 bases sitting between them. The CDR3 nucleotides are TGCGCCAGCAGCTTGTTGCAGGGGCTCGGGCGGGAGAACCTGAACACCGGGGAGCTGTTTTTT. Its translation is CASSLLQGLGRENLNTGELFF.

The J gene is TRBJ1-2, the V gene TRBV5-1, with TRBD1 as a possible D gene (5 bases). CDR3 size: 12 residues. Trimming stripped 0 bases from V and 7 bases from J, with 7 bases between. The V gene's germline CDR1 is SGHRS and CDR2 YFSETQ. CDR3 in amino acids: CASSLEGSGYTF. As DNA, the CDR3 is TGCGCCAGCAGCTTGGAGGGGTCTGGCTACACCTTC. The full variable domain, in which reference TRBV5-1 and TRBJ1-2 provide the parts outside the CDR3, is KAGVTQTPRYLIKTRGQQVTLSCSPISGHRSVSWYQQTPGQGLQFLFEYFSETQRNKGNFPGRFSGRQFSNSRSEMNVSTLELGDSALYLCASSLEGSGYTFGSGTRLTVV.

This CDR3 is CASSLTTRDGYTF. The CDR3 DNA reads as TGTGCCAGCAGCTTAACAACCAGGGATGGCTACACCTTC. The chain couples TRBV7-3 to TRBJ1-2; tentative D call: TRBD1 (5 bases). This CDR3 spans 13 amino acids. The V gene's germline CDR1 is SGHTA and CDR2 FQGTGA. The V and J ends lost 0 bases and 6 bases respectively, with 8 bases between them.

The chain is built from TRBV27 and TRBJ2-7, with TRBD2 identical over 10 bases. The germline V gene has CDR1 MNHEY and CDR2 SMNVEV (reference sequence). Trimming took 6 bases from V and 0 from J; bases not matched to a gene: 2. The CDR3 spans 14 residues. The CDR3 protein is CASRRTSGSYEQYF. DNA of the CDR3: TGTGCCAGCAGGCGGACTAGCGGCTCCTACGAGCAGTACTTC.

The chain uses TRBV11-2 and TRBJ2-3, with no clear D. In germline, CDR1 is SGHAT, CDR2 FQNNGV. The V and J ends lost 4 bases and 5 bases respectively, with 13 bases between them. The CDR3 is 14 amino acids. CDR3 bases: TGTGCCAGCAGCTGGACCCGTATTGTAGATACGCAGTATTTT. Translated: CASSWTRIVDTQYF.